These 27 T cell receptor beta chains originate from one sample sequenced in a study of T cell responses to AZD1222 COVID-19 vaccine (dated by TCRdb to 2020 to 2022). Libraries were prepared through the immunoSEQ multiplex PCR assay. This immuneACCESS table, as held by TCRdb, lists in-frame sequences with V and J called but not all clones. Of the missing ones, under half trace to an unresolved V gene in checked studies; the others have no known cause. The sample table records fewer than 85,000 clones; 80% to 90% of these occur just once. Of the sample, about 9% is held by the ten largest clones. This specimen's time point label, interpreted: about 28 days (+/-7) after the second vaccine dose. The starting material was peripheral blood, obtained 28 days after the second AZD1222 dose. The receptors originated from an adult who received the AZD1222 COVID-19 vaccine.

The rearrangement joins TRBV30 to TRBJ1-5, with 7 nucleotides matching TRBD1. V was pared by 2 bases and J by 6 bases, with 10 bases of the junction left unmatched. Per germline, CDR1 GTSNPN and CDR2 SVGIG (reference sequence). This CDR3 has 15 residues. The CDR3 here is CAWSLPDRKIQPQHF. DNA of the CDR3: TGTGCCTGGAGTCTTCCGGACAGGAAGATTCAGCCCCAGCATTTT.

CDR3 nucleotide sequence: TGTGCCAGCAGCTGGGAGATGAACACTGAAGCTTTCTTT. Translated, it gives CASSWEMNTEAFF. The rearrangement joins TRBV7-9 to TRBJ1-1; D remains unclear. V lost 4 bases and J lost 0, with 6 bases in between. In germline, CDR1 is SEHNR, CDR2 FQNEAQ (reference sequence). The CDR3 has 13 residues. The entire variable domain, with the rest obtained from reference TRBV7-9 and TRBJ1-1, is as follows: DTGVSQNPRHKITKRGQNVTFRCDPISEHNRLYWYRQTLGQGPEFLTYFQNEAQLEKSRLLSDRFSAERPKGSFSTLEIQRTEQGDSAMYLCASSWEMNTEAFFGQGTRLTVV.

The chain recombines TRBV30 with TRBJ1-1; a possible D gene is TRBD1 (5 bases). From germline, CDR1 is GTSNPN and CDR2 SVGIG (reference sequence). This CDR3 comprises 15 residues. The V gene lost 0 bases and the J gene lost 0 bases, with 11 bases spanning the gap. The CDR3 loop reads CAWSVRQIMNTEAFF. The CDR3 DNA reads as TGTGCCTGGAGTGTCCGACAGATCATGAACACTGAAGCTTTCTTT.

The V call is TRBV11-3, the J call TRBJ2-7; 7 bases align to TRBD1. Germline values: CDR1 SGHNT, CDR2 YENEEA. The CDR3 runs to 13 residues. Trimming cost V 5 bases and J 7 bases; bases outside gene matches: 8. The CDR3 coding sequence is TGTGCCAGCAGCCCCGACCCAGGGGGAGAGCAGTACTTC. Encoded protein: CASSPDPGGEQYF.

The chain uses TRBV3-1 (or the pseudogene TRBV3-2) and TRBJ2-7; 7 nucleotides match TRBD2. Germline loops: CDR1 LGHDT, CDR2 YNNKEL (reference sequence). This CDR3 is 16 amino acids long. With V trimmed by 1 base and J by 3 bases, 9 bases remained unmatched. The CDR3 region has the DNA TGTGCCAGCAGCCAAGTGGGAGGGATGGAGGACTACGAGCAGTACTTC. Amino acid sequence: CASSQVGGMEDYEQYF.

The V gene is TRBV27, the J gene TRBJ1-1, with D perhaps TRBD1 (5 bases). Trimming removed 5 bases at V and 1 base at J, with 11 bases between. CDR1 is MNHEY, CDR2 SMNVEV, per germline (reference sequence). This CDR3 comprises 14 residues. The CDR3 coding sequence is TGTGCCAGCAGTCCCCTAGACAGGAACACTGAAGCTTTCTTT. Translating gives CASSPLDRNTEAFF.

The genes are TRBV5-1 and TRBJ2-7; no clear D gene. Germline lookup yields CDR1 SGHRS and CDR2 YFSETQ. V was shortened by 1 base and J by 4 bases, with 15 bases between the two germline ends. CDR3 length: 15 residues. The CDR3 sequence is CASSLQAVGPYEQYF. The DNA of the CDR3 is TGCGCCAGCAGCTTGCAAGCCGTAGGACCTTACGAGCAGTACTTC.

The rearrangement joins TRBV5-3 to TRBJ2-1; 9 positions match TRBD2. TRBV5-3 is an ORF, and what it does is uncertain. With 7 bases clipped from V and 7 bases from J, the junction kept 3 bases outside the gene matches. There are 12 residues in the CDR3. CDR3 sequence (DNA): TGTGCCAGAGGTAGCGGGAGAAATGAGCAGTTCTTC. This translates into CARGSGRNEQFF.

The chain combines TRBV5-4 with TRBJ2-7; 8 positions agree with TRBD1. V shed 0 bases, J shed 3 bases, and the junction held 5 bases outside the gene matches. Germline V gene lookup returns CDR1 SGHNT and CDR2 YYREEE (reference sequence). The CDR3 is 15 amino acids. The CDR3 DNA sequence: TGTGCCAGCAGCTTGGGAGCGGACAGGGACTACGAGCAGTACTTC. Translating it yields CASSLGADRDYEQYF.

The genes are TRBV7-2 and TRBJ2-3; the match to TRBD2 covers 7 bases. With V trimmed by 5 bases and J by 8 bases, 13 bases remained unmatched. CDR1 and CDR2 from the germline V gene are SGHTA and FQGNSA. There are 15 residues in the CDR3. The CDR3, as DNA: TGTGCCAGCAGCCGGGACTATTCCCCGCTTGTTACGCAGTATTTT. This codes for CASSRDYSPLVTQYF.

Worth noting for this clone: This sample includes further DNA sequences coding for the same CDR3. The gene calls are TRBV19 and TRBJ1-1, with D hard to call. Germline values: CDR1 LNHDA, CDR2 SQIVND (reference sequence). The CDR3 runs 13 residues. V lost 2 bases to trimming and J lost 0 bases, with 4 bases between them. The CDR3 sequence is CASSISMNTEAFF. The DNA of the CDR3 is TGTGCCAGTAGTATAAGCATGAACACTGAAGCTTTCTTT.

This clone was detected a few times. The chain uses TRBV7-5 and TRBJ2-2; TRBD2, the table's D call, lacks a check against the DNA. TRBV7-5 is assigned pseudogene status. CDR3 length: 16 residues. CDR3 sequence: CARSTRGLPNTGELFF. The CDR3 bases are TGTGCCAGAAGCACCCGGGGTCTCCCGAACACCGGGGAGCTGTTTTTT.

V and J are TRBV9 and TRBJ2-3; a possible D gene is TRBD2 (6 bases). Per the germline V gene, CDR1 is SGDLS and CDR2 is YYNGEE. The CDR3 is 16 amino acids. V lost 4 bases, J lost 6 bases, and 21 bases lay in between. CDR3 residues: CASSPQAGYVGDTQYF. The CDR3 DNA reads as TGTGCCAGCAGCCCCCAAGCGGGTTACGTCGGGGATACGCAGTATTTT.

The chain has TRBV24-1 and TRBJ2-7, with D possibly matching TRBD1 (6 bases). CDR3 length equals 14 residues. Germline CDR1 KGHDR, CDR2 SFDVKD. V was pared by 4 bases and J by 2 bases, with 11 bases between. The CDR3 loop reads CATSDPRDTYEQYF. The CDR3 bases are TGTGCCACCAGTGACCCCCGGGACACCTACGAGCAGTACTTC.

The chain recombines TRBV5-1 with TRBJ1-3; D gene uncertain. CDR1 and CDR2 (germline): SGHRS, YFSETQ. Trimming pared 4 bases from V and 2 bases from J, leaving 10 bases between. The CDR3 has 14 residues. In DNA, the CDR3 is TGCGCCAGCAGCCCCGGGAGGACTGGAAACACCATATATTTT. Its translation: CASSPGRTGNTIYF.

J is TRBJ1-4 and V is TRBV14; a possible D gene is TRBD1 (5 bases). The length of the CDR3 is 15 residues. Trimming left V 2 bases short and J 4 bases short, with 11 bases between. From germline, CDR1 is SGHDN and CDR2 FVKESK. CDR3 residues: CASSQWRGRNEKLFF. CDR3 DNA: TGTGCCAGCAGCCAATGGAGGGGCCGTAATGAAAAACTGTTTTTT.

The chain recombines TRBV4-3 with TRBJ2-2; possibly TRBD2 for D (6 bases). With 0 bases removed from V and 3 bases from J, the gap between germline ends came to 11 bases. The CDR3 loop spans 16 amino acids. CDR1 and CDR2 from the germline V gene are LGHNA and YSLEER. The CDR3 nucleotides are TGCGCCAGCAGCCAAGAAAGCGGGTCCTACACCGGGGAGCTGTTTTTT. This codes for CASSQESGSYTGELFF.

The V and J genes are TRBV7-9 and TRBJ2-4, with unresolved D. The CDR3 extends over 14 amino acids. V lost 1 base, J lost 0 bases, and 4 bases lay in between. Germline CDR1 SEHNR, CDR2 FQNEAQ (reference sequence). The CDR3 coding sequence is TGTGCCAGCAGCTTAGGCTTAGCCAAAAACATTCAGTACTTC. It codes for CASSLGLAKNIQYF. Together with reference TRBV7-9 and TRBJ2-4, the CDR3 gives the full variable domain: DTGVSQNPRHKITKRGQNVTFRCDPISEHNRLYWYRQTLGQGPEFLTYFQNEAQLEKSRLLSDRFSAERPKGSFSTLEIQRTEQGDSAMYLCASSLGLAKNIQYFGAGTRLSVL.

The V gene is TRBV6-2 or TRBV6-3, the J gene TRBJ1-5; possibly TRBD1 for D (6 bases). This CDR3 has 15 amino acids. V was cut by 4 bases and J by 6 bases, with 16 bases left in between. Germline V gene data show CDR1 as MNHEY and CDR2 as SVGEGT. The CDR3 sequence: CASSSTGPRRQPQHF. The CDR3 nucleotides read TGTGCCAGCAGTTCTACAGGGCCCCGCCGTCAGCCCCAGCATTTT.

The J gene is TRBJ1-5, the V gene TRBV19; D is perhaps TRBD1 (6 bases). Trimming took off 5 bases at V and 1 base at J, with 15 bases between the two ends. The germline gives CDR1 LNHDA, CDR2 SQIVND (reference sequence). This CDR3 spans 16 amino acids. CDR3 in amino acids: CASSSSGTRSNQPQHF. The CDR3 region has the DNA TGTGCCAGTAGTTCTTCCGGGACAAGGAGCAATCAGCCCCAGCATTTT.

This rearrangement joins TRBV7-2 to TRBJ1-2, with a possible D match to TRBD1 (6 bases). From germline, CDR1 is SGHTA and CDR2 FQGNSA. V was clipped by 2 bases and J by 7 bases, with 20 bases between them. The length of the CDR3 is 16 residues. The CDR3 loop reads CASSLNAAGDGGGYTF. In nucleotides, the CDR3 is TGTGCCAGCAGCTTAAATGCGGCAGGGGATGGGGGTGGCTACACCTTC. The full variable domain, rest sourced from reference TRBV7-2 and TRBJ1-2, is GAGVSQSPSNKVTEKGKDVELRCDPISGHTALYWYRQSLGQGLEFLIYFQGNSAPDKSGLPSDRFSAERTGGSVSTLTIQRTQQEDSAVYLCASSLNAAGDGGGYTFGSGTRLTVV.

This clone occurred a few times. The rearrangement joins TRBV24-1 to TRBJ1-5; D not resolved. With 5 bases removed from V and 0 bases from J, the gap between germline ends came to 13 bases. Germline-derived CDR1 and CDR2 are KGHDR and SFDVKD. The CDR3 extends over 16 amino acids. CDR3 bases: TGTGCCACCAGTGGCGGTGGGCCAATTAGCAATCAGCCCCAGCATTTT. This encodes CATSGGGPISNQPQHF.

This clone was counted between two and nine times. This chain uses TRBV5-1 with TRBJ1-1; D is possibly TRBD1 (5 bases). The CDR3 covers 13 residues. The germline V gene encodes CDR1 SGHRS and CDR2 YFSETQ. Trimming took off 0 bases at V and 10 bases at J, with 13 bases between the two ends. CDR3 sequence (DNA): TGCGCCAGCAGCTTGGATGGTCCAGGGAGAGCTTTCTTT. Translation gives CASSLDGPGRAFF.

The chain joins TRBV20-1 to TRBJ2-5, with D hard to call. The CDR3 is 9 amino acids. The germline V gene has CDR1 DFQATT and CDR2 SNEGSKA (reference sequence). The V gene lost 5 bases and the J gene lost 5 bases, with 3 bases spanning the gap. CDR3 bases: TGCAGTGCTGGGGAGACCCAGTACTTC. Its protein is CSAGETQYF.

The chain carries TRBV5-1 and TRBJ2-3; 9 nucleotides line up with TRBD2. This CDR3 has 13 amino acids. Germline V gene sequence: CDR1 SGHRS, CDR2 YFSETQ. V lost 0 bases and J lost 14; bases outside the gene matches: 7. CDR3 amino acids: CASSLGLAGTRYF. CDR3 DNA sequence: TGCGCCAGCAGCTTGGGGCTAGCGGGGACCCGGTATTTT.

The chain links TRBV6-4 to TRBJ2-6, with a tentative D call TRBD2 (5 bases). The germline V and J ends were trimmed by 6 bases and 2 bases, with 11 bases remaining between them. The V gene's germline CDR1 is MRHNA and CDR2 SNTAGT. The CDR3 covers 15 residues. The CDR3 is CASSIGDAGANVLTF. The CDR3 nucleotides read TGTGCCAGCAGCATCGGGGATGCTGGGGCCAACGTCCTGACTTTC.

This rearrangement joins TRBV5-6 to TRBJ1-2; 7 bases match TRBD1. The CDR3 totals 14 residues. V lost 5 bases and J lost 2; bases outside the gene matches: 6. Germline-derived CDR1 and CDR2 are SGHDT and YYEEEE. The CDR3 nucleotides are TGTGCCAGCAGGAGGGACAGACTAAACTATGGCTACACCTTC. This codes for CASRRDRLNYGYTF.